This TCR beta chain was found in a study of blood T cell repertoires in COVID-19. For the study at large: Acute-phase and convalescent COVID-19 samples originated in the United States, Italy and Spain.

Clones were read by immunoSEQ multiplex PCR, and TCRdb kept only the in-frame ones, dropping some. The sample lists about 95,000 clones, 89% seen once, with about 4.8% in the top ten. Trimming removed 3 bases from V and 4 bases from J, with 10 bases in between. Germline V lookup: CDR1 KGHSH, CDR2 LQKENI. There are 14 residues in the CDR3. The source of this sequence is a man in his 60s with COVID-19, enrolled during active disease. The chain uses TRBV18 and TRBJ1-3; D gene ambiguous. The sample consisted of peripheral blood. CDR3 residues: CASSPSPGGNTIYF. CDR3 nucleotides: TGTGCCAGCTCACCCTCCCCGGGAGGAAACACCATATATTTT.